Sequencing of this T cell receptor beta chain was carried out in a study of T cell responses to AZD1222 COVID-19 vaccine. Overall study results and limits: Recipients of AZD1222 seropositive at baseline numbered only five or six.

CDR1 and CDR2 (germline): SGHAT, FQNNGV. The CDR3 has 13 residues. V was clipped by 3 bases and J by 6 bases, with 10 bases between them. On this clone itself: Its antigen is unknown.

Data came from immunoSEQ multiplex PCR; TCRdb stores just in-frame clones and leaves some out. The sample gives roughly 50,000 clones, 60% to 85% of which show up once; around 7% is in the top ten. The source of this sequence is an adult in good health. The genes are TRBV11-2 and TRBJ2-3; D is undetermined. The sequences come from peripheral blood, collected on day 0 of AZD1222 vaccination. CDR3 in DNA: TGTGCCAGCAGCTTCCTTGGTGGGGATACGCAGTATTTT. The encoded protein is CASSFLGGDTQYF.